This T cell receptor beta chain derives from a study of identical twins. The CDR3 covers 17 residues. Per the germline V gene, CDR1 is MDHEN and CDR2 is SYDVKM. V lost 3 bases, J lost 0 bases, and 7 bases stayed unmatched. Whole-study findings and limits: In cord blood, abundant beta clonotypes had fewer insertions; memory showed no trend. Twins showed weaker excess sharing in their beta out-of-frame sequences.

This clonotype was detected many times. Its antigen is as yet unknown. TCRdb recomputed calls from the 5' RACE reads with MiXCR, one row per CDR3 protein. Of roughly 350,000 distinct CDR3 sequences in the sample, approximately 8.7% are singletons; the top ten hold 8.5% to 10%. The receptor comes from a woman aged 45-59 years in good health. What was sequenced was naive T cells sorted from blood. The chain has TRBV28 and TRBJ1-5; 8 bases align to TRBD1. CDR3 sequence (DNA): TGTGCCAGCAGTTTCCCCGGACAGGGCACTAGCAATCAGCCCCAGCATTTT. Amino acid sequence: CASSFPGQGTSNQPQHF. The variable domain in full, with the rest retrieved from reference TRBV28 and TRBJ1-5, is DVKVTQSSRYLVKRTGEKVFLECVQDMDHENMFWYRQDPGLGLRLIYFSYDVKMKEKGDIPEGYSVSREKKERFSLILESASTNQTSMYLCASSFPGQGTSNQPQHFGDGTRLSIL.